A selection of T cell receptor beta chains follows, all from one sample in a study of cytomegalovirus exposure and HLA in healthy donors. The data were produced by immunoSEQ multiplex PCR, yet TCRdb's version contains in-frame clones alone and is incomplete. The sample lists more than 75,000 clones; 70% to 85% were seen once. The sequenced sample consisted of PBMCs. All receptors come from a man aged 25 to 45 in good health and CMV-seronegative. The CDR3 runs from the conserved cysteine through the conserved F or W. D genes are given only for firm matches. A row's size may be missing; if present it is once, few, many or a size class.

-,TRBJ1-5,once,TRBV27,CASSLSQGRNQPQHF,TGTGCCAGCAGTTTATCTCAGGGGCGCAATCAGCCCCAGCATTTT
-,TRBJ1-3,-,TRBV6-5,CASSTGGANTIYF,TGTGCCAGCAGTACCGGCGGTGCTAACACCATATATTTT
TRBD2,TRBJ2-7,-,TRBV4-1,CASSEREETYEQYF,TGCGCCAGCAGTGAGCGGGAGGAAACCTACGAGCAGTACTTC
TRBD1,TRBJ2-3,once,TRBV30,CATRPTGGTDTQYF,TGTGCCACCCGCCCGACAGGGGGTACAGATACGCAGTATTTT
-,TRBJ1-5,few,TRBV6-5,CASSRQYSNQPQHF,TGTGCCAGCAGCCGACAGTATAGCAATCAGCCCCAGCATTTT
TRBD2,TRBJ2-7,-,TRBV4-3,CASSQAGLAGYEQYF,TGCGCCAGCAGCCAGGCGGGACTAGCGGGGTACGAGCAGTACTTC
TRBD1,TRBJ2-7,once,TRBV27,CASSLSGTGFGEQYF,TGTGCCAGCAGTTTATCAGGGACAGGGTTTGGCGAGCAGTACTTC
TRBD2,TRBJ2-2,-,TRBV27,CASRLLIGASGAGELFF,TGTGCCAGCAGGTTGTTGATTGGGGCTAGCGGTGCCGGGGAGCTGTTTTTT
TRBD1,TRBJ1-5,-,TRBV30,CACHKLGQGSNQPQHF,TGTGCCTGCCACAAGCTCGGACAGGGGAGCAATCAGCCCCAGCATTTT
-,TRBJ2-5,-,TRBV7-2,CASSVSRETQYF,TGTGCCAGCAGCGTGTCCCGAGAGACCCAGTACTTC
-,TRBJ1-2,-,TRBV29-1,CSDDGGGTGYTF,TGCAGCGACGATGGCGGGGGAACGGGCTACACCTTC
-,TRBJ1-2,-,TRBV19,CASSKPGAYGYTF,TGTGCCAGTAGTAAACCCGGTGCCTATGGCTACACCTTC
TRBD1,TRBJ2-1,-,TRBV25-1,CASSDLLERQGRSNEQFF,TGTGCCAGCAGCGATCTTCTTGAACGACAGGGAAGAAGCAATGAGCAGTTCTTC
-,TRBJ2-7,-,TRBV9,CASGETEKYF,TGTGCCAGCGGAGAGACAGAGAAGTACTTC
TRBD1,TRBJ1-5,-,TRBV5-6,CASSQGGNQPQHF,TGTGCCAGCAGCCAGGGGGGTAATCAGCCCCAGCATTTT
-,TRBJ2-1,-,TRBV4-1,CASSHPREWWFF,TGCGCCAGCAGCCACCCCCGGGAGTGGTGGTTCTTC
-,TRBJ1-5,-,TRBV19,CASSITGRANQPQHF,TGTGCCAGTAGTATTACCGGGAGGGCCAATCAGCCCCAGCATTTT
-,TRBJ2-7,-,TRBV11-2,CASSYGAKDYEQYF,TGTGCCAGCAGCTATGGAGCGAAGGACTACGAGCAGTACTTC
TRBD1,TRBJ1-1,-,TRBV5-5,CASSLVGTGNTEAFF,TGTGCCAGCAGCTTGGTTGGGACAGGGAACACTGAAGCTTTCTTT
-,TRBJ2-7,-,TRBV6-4,CASSHGAYEQYF,TGTGCCAGCAGTCACGGGGCCTACGAGCAGTACTTC
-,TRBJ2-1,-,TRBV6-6,CASSFYRVSYNEQFF,TGTGCCAGCAGTTTTTACAGGGTTTCCTACAATGAGCAGTTCTTC
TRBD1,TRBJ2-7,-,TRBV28,CASSFRGQGWYEQYF,TGTGCCAGCAGTTTTCGGGGACAGGGGTGGTACGAGCAGTACTTC
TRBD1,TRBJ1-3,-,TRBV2,CASRQDRGRRNTIYF,TGTGCCAGCAGGCAAGACAGGGGGCGACGAAACACCATATATTTT
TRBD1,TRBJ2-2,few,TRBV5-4,CASMGTGRTGELFF,TGTGCCAGCATGGGGACAGGGCGCACCGGGGAGCTGTTTTTT
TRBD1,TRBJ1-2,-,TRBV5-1,CASSLGDRANYGYTF,TGCGCCAGCAGCTTGGGGGACAGGGCTAACTATGGCTACACCTTC
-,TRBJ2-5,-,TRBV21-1,CASSVLPLGLAGGSRETQYF,TGTGCCAGCAGCGTCTTACCGCTGGGACTAGCGGGGGGGAGTCGTGAGACCCAGTACTTC
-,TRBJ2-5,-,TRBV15,CATSRPGGPRQETQYF,TGTGCCACCAGCAGACCCGGAGGACCAAGGCAAGAGACCCAGTACTTC
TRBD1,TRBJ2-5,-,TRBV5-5,CASSEDRVETQYF,TGTGCCAGCAGCGAGGACAGGGTGGAGACCCAGTACTTC
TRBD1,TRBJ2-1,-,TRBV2,CASSGDSLEQFF,TGTGCCAGCAGTGGGGACAGCCTCGAGCAGTTCTTC
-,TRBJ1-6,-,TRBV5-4,CASSLVEVGSPLHF,TGTGCCAGCAGCTTGGTAGAGGTCGGTTCACCCCTCCACTTT
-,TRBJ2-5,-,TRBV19,CASTPPGTSKETQYF,TGTGCCAGTACCCCCCCCGGGACATCCAAAGAGACCCAGTACTTC
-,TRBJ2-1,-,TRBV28,CASSFAGQPGYNEQFF,TGTGCCAGCAGTTTCGCGGGACAGCCCGGCTACAATGAGCAGTTCTTC
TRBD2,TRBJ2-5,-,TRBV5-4,CASSEREGLGTQYF,TGTGCCAGCAGCGAGAGGGAGGGATTGGGGACCCAGTACTTC
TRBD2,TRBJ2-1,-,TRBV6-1,CASSARLAGGRNEQFF,TGTGCCAGCAGTGCCCGGCTAGCGGGGGGGCGCAATGAGCAGTTCTTC
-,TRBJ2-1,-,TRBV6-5,CASSYSAGHPYNEQFF,TGTGCCAGCAGTTACTCGGCAGGCCATCCCTACAATGAGCAGTTCTTC
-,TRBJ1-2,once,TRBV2,CASSYGVTYGYTF,TGTGCCAGCAGTTACGGGGTTACCTATGGCTACACCTTC
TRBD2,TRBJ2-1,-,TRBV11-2,CASWTSGGNEQFF,TGTGCCAGTTGGACTAGCGGGGGGAATGAGCAGTTCTTC
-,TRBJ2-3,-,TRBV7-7,CASSLGDKYTQYF,TGTGCTAGCAGCTTAGGAGACAAATATACGCAGTATTTT